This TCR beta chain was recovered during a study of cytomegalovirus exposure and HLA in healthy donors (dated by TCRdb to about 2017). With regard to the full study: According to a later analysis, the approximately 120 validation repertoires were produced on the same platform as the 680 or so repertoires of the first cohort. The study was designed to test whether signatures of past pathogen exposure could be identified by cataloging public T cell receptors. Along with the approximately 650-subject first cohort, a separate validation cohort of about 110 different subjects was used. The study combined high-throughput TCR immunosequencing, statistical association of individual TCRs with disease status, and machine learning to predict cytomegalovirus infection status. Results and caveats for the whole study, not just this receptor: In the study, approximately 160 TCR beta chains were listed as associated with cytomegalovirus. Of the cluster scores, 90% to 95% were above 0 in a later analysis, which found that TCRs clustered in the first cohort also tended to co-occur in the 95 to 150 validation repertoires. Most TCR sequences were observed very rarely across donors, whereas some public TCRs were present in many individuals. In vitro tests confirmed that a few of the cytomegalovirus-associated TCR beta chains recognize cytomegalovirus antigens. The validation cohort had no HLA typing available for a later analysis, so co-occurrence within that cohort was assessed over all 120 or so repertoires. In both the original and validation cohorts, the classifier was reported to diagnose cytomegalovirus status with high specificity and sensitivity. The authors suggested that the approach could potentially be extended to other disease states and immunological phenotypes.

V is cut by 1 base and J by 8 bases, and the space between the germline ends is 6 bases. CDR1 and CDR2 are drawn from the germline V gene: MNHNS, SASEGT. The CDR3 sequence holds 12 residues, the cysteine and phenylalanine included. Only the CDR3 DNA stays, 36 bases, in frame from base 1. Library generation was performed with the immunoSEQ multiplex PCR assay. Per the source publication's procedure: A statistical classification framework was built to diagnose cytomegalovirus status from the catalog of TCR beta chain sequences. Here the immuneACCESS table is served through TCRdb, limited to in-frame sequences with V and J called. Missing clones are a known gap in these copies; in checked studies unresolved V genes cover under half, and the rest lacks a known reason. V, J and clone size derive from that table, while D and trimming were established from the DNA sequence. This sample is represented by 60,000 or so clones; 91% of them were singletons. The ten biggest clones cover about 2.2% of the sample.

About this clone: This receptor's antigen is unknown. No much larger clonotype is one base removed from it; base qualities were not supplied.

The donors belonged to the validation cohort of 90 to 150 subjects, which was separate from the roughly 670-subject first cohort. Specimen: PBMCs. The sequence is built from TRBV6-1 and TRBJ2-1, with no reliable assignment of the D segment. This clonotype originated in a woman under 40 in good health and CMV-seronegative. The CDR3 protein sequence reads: CASSEGTDEQFF. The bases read TGTGCCAGCAGTGAAGGAACGGATGAGCAGTTCTTC.